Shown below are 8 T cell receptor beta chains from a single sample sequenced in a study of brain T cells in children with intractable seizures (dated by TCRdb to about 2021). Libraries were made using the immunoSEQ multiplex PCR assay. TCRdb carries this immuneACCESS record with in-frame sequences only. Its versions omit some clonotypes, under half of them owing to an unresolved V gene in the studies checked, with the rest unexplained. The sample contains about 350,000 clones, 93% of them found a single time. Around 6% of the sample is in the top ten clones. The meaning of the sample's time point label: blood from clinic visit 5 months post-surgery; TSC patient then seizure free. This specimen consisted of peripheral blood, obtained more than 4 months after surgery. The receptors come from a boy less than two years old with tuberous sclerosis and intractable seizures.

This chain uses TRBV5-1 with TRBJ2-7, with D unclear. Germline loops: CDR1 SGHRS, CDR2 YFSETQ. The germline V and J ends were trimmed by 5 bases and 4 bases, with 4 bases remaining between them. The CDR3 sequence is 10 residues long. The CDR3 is CASSKYEQYF. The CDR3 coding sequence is TGCGCCAGCAGTAAGTACGAGCAGTACTTC. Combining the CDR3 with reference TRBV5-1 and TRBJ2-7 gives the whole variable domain KAGVTQTPRYLIKTRGQQVTLSCSPISGHRSVSWYQQTPGQGLQFLFEYFSETQRNKGNFPGRFSGRQFSNSRSEMNVSTLELGDSALYLCASSKYEQYFGPGTRLTVT.

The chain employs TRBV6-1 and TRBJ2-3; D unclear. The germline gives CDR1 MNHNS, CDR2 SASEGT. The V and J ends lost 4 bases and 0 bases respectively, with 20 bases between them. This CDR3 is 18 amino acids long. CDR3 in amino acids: CASSGLGDATASTDTQYF. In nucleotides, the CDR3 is TGTGCCAGCAGTGGACTTGGGGATGCCACGGCTAGCACAGATACGCAGTATTTT.

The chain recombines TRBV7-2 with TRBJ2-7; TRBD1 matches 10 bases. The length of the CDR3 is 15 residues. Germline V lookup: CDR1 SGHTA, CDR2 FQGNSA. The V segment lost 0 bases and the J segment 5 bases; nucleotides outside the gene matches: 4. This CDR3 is CASSLAWDRGHEQYF. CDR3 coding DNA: TGTGCCAGCAGCTTAGCCTGGGACAGGGGCCACGAGCAGTACTTC.

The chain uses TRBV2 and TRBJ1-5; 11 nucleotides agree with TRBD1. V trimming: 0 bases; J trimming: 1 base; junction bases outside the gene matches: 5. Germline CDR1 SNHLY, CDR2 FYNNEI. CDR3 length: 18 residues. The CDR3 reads CASSEAWDRGMSNQPQHF. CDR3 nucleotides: TGTGCCAGCAGTGAAGCGTGGGACAGGGGGATGAGCAATCAGCCCCAGCATTTT.

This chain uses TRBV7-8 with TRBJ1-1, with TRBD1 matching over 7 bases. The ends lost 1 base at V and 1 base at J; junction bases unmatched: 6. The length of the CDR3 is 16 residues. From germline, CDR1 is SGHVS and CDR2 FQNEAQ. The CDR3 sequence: CASSLGDSLRNTEAFF. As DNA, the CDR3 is TGTGCCAGCAGCTTAGGGGACAGCCTAAGGAACACTGAAGCTTTCTTT.

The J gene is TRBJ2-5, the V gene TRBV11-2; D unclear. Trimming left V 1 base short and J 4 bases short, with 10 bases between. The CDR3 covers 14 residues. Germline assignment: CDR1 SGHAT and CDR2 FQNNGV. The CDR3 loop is CASSLVYVGETQYF. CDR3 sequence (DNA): TGTGCCAGCAGCTTAGTTTATGTAGGAGAGACCCAGTACTTC. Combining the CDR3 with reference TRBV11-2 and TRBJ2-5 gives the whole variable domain EAGVAQSPRYKIIEKRQSVAFWCNPISGHATLYWYQQILGQGPKLLIQFQNNGVVDDSQLPKDRFSAERLKGVDSTLKIQPAKLEDSAVYLCASSLVYVGETQYFGPGTRLLVL.

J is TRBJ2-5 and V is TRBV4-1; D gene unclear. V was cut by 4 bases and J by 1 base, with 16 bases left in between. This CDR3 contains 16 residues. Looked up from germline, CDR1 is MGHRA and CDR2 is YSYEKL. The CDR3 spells CASSLRAQNPQETQYF. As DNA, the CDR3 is TGCGCCAGCAGCCTTCGGGCCCAGAACCCCCAAGAGACCCAGTACTTC.

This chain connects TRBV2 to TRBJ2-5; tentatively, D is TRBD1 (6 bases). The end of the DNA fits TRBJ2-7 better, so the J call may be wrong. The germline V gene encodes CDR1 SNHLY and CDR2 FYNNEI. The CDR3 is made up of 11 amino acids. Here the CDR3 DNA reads TGTGCCACCATACAGGGATCCGAGCAGTACTTC. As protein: CATIQGSEQYF.